This paragraph covers one T cell receptor beta chain sequence. Its matching antigen is unknown. Read data end 3 residues before the CDR3 end; the end is taken from the germline J gene. This entry belongs to a study of T cells in women clearing cervical HPV infection. Germline V gene sequence: CDR1 ENHRY, CDR2 SYGVKD. The CDR3 length is 15 residues. Repertoires were generated with immunoSEQ multiplex PCR, while TCRdb's copy carries only in-frame clones and drops some. This sample's clone table lists 40,000 to 55,000 clones. Study results and caveats: Controls had more TRBV6-7 (0.16%) than cases (about 0.11%).

The V and J genes are TRBV10-3 and TRBJ1-4; the match to TRBD1 covers 7 bases. Sequencing was performed on blood buffy coat. This receptor was identified in a woman aged 18 to 75 with a cervical HPV16 infection that either progressed to CIN3+ or cleared (not recorded which). The CDR3 loop is CAISEVDRERSPLFF. CDR3 bases read: TGTGCCATCAGTGAGGTAGACAGGGAACGCTCACCA.